This T cell receptor (beta chain) was sequenced during a study of T cell therapy after organ transplantation. Across the whole study: Patients received up to 6 T cell doses every 2 weeks.

This clone was observed once. Its antigen is not identified. This sample's time point: 4-8 weeks after completion of therapy. Germline V lookup: CDR1 MNHNY, CDR2 SVGAGI (reference sequence). V shed 5 bases and J shed 3 bases, with 10 bases lying between them. This CDR3 has 13 amino acids. Method: immunoSEQ multiplex PCR; TCRdb's copy keeps in-frame clones and lacks some. The repertoire includes 15,000 to 20,000 clones, around 80% of them detected once, and about a tenth sits in the top ten. This receptor was obtained from a human patient who had received a solid organ transplant and had CMV disease. Some T cells may be transferred from the graft donor. The chain has TRBV6-6 and TRBJ1-1; D remains unclear. This material consisted of CD8+ T cells from blood, taken after autologous CMV-specific T cell therapy. The CDR3 nucleotides read TGTGCCAGCAGTGAGAGACCCTACACTGAAGCTTTCTTT. Translation gives CASSERPYTEAFF.